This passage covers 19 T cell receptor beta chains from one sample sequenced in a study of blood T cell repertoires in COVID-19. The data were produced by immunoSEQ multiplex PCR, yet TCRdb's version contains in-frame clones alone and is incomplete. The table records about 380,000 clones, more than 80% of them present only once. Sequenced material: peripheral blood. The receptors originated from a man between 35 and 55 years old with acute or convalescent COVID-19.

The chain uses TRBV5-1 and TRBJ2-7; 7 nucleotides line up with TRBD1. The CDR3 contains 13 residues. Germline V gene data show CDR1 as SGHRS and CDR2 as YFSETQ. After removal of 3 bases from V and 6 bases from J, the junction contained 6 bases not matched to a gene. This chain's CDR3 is CASSWKGASEQYF. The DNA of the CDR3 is TGCGCCAGCAGCTGGAAGGGGGCTAGCGAGCAGTACTTC. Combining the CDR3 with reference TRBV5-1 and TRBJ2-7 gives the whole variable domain KAGVTQTPRYLIKTRGQQVTLSCSPISGHRSVSWYQQTPGQGLQFLFEYFSETQRNKGNFPGRFSGRQFSNSRSEMNVSTLELGDSALYLCASSWKGASEQYFGPGTRLTVT.

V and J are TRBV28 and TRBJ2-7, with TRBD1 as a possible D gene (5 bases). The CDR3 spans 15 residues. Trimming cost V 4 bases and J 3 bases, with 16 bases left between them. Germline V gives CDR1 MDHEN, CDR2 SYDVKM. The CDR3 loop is CASSWTLLLFYEQYF. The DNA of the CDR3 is TGTGCCAGCAGTTGGACATTGCTACTCTTCTACGAGCAGTACTTC.

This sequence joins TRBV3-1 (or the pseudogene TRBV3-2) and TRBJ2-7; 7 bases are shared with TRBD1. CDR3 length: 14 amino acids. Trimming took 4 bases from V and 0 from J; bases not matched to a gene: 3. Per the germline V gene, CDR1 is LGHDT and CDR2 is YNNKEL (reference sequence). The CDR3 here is CASSPGTVSYEQYF. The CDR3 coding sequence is TGTGCCAGCAGCCCCGGGACAGTCTCCTACGAGCAGTACTTC.

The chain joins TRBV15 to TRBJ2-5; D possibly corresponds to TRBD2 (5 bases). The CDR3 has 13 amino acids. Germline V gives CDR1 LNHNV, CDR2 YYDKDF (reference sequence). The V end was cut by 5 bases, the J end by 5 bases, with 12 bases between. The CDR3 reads CATSPRERETQYF. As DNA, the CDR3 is TGTGCCACCAGCCCACGGGAAAGGGAGACCCAGTACTTC.

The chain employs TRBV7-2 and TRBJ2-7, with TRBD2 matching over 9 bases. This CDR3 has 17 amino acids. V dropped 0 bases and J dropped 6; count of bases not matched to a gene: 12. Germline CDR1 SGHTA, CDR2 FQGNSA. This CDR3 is CASSLAGLAGTLLEQYF. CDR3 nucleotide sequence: TGTGCCAGCAGCTTAGCGGGGCTAGCGGGGACCCTACTCGAGCAGTACTTC.

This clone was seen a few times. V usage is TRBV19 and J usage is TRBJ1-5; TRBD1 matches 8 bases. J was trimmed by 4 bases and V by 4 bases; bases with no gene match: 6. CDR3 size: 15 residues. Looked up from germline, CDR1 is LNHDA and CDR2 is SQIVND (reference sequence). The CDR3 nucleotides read TGTGCCAGTAGTACTCGGACAGGGACTAATCAGCCCCAGCATTTT. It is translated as CASSTRTGTNQPQHF.

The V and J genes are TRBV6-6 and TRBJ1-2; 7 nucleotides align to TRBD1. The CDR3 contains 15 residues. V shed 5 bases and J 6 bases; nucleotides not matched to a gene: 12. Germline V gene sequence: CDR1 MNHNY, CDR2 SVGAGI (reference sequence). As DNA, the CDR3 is TGTGCCAGCAGTGACAACGCCAGGGACAGAGATGGCTACACCTTC. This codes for CASSDNARDRDGYTF.

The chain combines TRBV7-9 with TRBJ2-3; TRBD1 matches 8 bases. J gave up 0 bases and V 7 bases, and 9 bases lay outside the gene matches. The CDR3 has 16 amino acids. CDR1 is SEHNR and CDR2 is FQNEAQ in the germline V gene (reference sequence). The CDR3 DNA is TGTGCCAGCAACCCACCGACAGGGGCTAGCACAGATACGCAGTATTTT. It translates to CASNPPTGASTDTQYF.

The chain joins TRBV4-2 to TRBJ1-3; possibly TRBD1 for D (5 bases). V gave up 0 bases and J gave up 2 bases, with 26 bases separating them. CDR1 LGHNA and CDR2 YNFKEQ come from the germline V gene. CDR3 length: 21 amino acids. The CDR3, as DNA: TGTGCCAGCAGCCAAGAACCTTCGGCAGGGAAACGACTCGGGCCTGGAAACACCATATATTTT. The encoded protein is CASSQEPSAGKRLGPGNTIYF.

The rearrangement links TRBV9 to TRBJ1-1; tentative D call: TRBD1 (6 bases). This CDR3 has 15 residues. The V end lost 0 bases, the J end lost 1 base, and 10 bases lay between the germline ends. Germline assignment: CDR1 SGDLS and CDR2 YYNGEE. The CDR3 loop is CASSVVDSGNTEAFF. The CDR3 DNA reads TGTGCCAGCAGCGTAGTGGACAGCGGGAACACTGAAGCTTTCTTT.

The CDR3 bases are TGTGCCACCAGCAACAGGGTTTTGGGCACAGATACGCAGTATTTT. It is translated as CATSNRVLGTDTQYF. The V call is TRBV15, the J call TRBJ2-3, with D possibly matching TRBD1 (6 bases). V lost 4 bases, J lost 1 base, and 12 bases lay in between. Germline V gives CDR1 LNHNV, CDR2 YYDKDF (reference sequence). There are 15 residues in the CDR3.

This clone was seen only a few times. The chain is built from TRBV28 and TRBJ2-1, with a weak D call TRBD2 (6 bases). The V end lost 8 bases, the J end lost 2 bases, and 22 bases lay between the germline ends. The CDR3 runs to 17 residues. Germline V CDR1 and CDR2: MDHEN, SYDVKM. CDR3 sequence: CASEGREGDFTYNEQFF. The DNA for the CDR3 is TGTGCCAGCGAGGGGAGAGAAGGGGACTTTACCTACAATGAGCAGTTCTTC.

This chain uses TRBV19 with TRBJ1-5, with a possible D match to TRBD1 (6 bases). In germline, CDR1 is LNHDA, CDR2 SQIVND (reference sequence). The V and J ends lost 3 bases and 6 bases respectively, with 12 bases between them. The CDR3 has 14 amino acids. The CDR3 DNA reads TGTGCCAGTAGTATGACAGGTTCCGGTCAGCCCCAGCATTTT. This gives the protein CASSMTGSGQPQHF.

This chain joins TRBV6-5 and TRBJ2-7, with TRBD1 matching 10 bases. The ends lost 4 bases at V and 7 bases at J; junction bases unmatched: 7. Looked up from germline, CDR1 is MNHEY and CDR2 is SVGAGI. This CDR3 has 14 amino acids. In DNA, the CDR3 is TGTGCCAGCAGTTCCGGGACAGGGGCAAAAGAGCAGTACTTC. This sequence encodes CASSSGTGAKEQYF.

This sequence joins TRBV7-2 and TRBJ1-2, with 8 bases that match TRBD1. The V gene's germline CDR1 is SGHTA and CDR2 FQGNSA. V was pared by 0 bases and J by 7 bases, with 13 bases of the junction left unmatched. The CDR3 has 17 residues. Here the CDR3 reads CASSLASLAGGASGYTF. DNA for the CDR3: TGTGCCAGCAGCTTAGCGAGTTTGGCAGGGGGCGCGTCTGGCTACACCTTC.

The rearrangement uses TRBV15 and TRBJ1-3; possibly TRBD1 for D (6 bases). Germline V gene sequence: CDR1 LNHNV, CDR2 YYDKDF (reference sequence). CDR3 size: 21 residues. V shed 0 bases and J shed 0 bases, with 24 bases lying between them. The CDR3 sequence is CATSRDYPGEPSGYSGNTIYF. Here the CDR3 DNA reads TGTGCCACCAGCAGAGATTACCCAGGGGAACCTTCGGGGTACTCTGGAAACACCATATATTTT. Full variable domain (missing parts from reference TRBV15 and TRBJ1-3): DAMVIQNPRYQVTQFGKPVTLSCSQTLNHNVMYWYQQKSSQAPKLLFHYYDKDFNNEADTPDNFQSRRPNTSFCFLDIRSPGLGDTAMYLCATSRDYPGEPSGYSGNTIYFGEGSWLTVV.

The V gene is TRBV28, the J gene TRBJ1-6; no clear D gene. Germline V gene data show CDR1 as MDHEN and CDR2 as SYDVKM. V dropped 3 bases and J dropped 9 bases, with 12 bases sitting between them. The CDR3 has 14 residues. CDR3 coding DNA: TGTGCCAGCAGTTTGTTCGGGTTCGGTTCACCCCTCCACTTT. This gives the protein CASSLFGFGSPLHF.

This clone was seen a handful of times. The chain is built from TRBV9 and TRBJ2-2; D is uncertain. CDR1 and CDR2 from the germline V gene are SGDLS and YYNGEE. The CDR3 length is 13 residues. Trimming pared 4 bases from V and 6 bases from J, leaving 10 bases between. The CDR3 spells CASSKQSAGELFF. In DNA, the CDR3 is TGTGCCAGCAGCAAACAGTCGGCCGGGGAGCTGTTTTTT.

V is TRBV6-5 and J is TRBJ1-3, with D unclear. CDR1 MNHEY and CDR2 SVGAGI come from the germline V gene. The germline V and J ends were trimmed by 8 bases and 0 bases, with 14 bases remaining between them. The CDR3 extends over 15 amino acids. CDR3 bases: TGTGCCAGCGCCCCGGACTTACCCTCTGGAAACACCATATATTTT. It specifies CASAPDLPSGNTIYF.